Included here is one T cell receptor beta chain sequence, with context. The antigen remains unidentified. TCRdb fed the RT-PCR reads into MiXCR, producing one record per CDR3 protein. The sample has 500,000 to 550,000 distinct CDR3 sequences, under 30% seen once; the top ten hold 2.5% to 3.5%. The entry originates in a study of response to subunit inactivated influenza vaccine. Study results and limitations: The authors suggested that every seasonal influenza vaccination recruits few new T cells.

Germline V CDR1 and CDR2: MNHEY, SMNVEV (reference sequence). Unmatched junction bases numbered 13, after V lost 6 bases and J lost 3 bases. The CDR3 totals 16 residues. These sequences were also reported in another study, on T cells expressing NK-cell markers. That study adds: Beta-chain TCR cDNA was generated via 5'RACE template switching with UMIs. In about 6 donors, dominant CD3+CD56+NKG2C+ clones formed roughly 1.0-7.5% of CD8+ cells.

Material: CD4+ T cells sorted from PBMCs, obtained about 11 days after vaccination. The TCR originated in a man over 45 who received an inactivated influenza vaccine. The rearrangement joins TRBV27 to TRBJ2-7; 8 bases line up with TRBD1. Here the CDR3 DNA reads TGTGCCAGCAGCAGAAGAAGGGACAGGAGACTCTACGAGCAGTACTTC. It yields the protein CASSRRRDRRLYEQYF.